Sequencing of this TCR beta chain was carried out in a study of Graves' ophthalmopathy and Graves' hyperthyroidism. Study background: The authors collected peripheral blood at initial diagnosis, before any treatment.

Study-level findings and limits: In separating ophthalmopathy from stable hyperthyroidism, a 13-signature model achieved 87.88% sensitivity and approximately 80% specificity.

In donors with ophthalmopathy, activity was moderate-to-severe, with CAS ≥3, NOSPECS ≥4 and duration under 3 months. A diagnosis was made from clinical symptoms together with serum thyroxine, TRAb, thyroid ultrasound and orbital computed tomography. The authors amplified TCR beta CDR3 regions from RNA transcripts. RT-PCR with HTBI primers came first, then second-round multiplex PCR. TCRdb reprocessed the multiplex PCR reads with MiXCR, giving one entry per CDR3 protein. The data show 200,000 to 300,000 distinct CDR3 sequences, around 45% seen once. This CDR3 is built from 13 residues. Trimming took 6 bases from V and 2 from J; bases not matched to a gene: 4. About this clonotype: Antigen: not known.

Material for sequencing was peripheral blood. The clonotype was recovered from an adult man with Graves' ophthalmopathy. The rearrangement uses TRBV12-3 or TRBV12-4 and TRBJ2-7, with 7 bases identical to TRBD1. DNA of the CDR3: TGTGCCAGCAGCCGGGACAGCCCCTACGAGCAGTACTTC. This sequence encodes CASSRDSPYEQYF.